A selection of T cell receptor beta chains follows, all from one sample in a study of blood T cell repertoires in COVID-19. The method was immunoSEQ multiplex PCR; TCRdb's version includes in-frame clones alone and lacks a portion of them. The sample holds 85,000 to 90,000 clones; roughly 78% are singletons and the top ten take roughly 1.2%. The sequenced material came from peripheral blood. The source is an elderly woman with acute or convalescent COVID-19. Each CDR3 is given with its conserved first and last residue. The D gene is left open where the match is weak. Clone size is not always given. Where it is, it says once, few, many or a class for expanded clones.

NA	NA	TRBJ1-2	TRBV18	TGTGCCAGCTCACCCGATAATTCACAGGGTGGCTATGGCTACACCTTC	CASSPDNSQGGYGYTF
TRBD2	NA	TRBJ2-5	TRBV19	TGTGCCAGTAGCGCTCTGACTAGCGGGGGGTTCCAAGAGACCCAGTACTTC	CASSALTSGGFQETQYF
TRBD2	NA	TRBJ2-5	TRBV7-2	TGTGCCAGCAGTACGCAGGGAGGGGCGGGGGAGACCCAGTACTTC	CASSTQGGAGETQYF
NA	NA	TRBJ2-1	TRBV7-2	TGTGCCAGCAGCCCTACTTATGAGCAGTTCTTC	CASSPTYEQFF
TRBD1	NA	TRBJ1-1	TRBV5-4	TGTGCCAGCAGCCCCCAGACAGGGGAGGACACTGAAGCTTTCTTT	CASSPQTGEDTEAFF
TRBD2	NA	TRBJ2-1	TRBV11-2	TGTGCCAGCAGCTCCTTAGCGGGGCGTCACAATGAGCAGTTCTTC	CASSSLAGRHNEQFF
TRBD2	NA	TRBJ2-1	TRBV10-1	TGCGCCAGCAGTGAGTCCCCCAGCGGGGGCCTTTACAATGAGCAGTTCTTC	CASSESPSGGLYNEQFF
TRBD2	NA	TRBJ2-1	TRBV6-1	TGTGCCAGCAGTGAAAGCAGCGGGGACTCCTACAATGAGCAGTTCTTC	CASSESSGDSYNEQFF
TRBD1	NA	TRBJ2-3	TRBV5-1	TGCGCCAGCAGCCCCGGCGCAGGGGGCGCAGATACGCAGTATTTT	CASSPGAGGADTQYF
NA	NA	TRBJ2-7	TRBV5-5	TGTGCCAGCAGCAAGGGACTTACCTACGAGCAGTACTTC	CASSKGLTYEQYF
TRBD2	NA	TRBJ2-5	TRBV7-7	TGTGCTAGCAGTTGGGACTTGCGGGAGGCTGAGACCCAGTACTTC	CASSWDLREAETQYF
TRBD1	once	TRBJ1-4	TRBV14	TGTGCCAGCGCACTATCCAGGGGGCCTAATGAAAAACTGTTTTTT	CASALSRGPNEKLFF
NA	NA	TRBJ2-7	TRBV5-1	TGCGCCAGCAGGTCCGAGGACGAGCAGTACTTC	CASRSEDEQYF
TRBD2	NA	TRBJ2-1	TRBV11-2	TGTGCCAGCAGCTTAGGGGGGACTAGCGGATACAATGAGCAGTTCTTC	CASSLGGTSGYNEQFF
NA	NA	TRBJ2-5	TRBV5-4	TGTGCCAGCAGCTTGCATCAGAGGGAGACCCAGTACTTC	CASSLHQRETQYF
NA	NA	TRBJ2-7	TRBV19	TGTGCCACATCTTCAGGGGGGAGCTCCTACGAGCAGTACTTC	CATSSGGSSYEQYF
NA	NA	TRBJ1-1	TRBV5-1	TGCGCCAGCAGCCCTTCCCGGGCAGGGGCGAACACTGAAGCTTTCTTT	CASSPSRAGANTEAFF
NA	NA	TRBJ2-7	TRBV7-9	TGTGCCAGCAGCGCAAACACGGGCGAGCAGTACTTC	CASSANTGEQYF
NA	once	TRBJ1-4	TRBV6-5	TGTGCCAGCAGCTCCGGGACACCTAATGAAAAACTGTTTTTT	CASSSGTPNEKLFF
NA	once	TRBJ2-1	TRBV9	TGTGCCAGCAGCGTGCTCACGATCGGGGAGCAGTTCTTC	CASSVLTIGEQFF
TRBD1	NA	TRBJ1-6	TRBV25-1	TGTGCCAGCAGTGAATTCAGACAGGGGGCGAGCGCACCCCTCCACTTT	CASSEFRQGASAPLHF
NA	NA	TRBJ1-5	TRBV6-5	TGTGCCAGCCTTACAGGGAATGGACAGCCCCAGCATTTT	CASLTGNGQPQHF
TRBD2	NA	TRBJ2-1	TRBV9	TGTGCCAGCAGCGTAGCTATGGCGGGAGGTGAGCAGTTCTTC	CASSVAMAGGEQFF
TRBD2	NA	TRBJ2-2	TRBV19	TGTGCCAGTAGTATAGGGACTAGCCGTGTCACGGGGGAGCTGTTTTTT	CASSIGTSRVTGELFF
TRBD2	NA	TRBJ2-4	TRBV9	TGTGCCAGCAGCTCCCCCCGAAGCGGGACGGAAAACATTCAGTACTTC	CASSSPRSGTENIQYF
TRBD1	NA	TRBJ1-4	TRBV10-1	TGCGCCAGCATTTCTGGGACAGGGGATGAAAAACTGTTTTTT	CASISGTGDEKLFF
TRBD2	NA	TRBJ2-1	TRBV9	TGTGCCAGCAGCGTGAGTCGTCGGGGGGGCCTTTCTAGTGAGCAGTTCTTC	CASSVSRRGGLSSEQFF
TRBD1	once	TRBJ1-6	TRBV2	TGTGCCAGCAGTTGGGGACAGGGGAACGATAATTCACCCCTCCACTTT	CASSWGQGNDNSPLHF
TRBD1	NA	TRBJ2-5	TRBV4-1	TGCGCCAGCAGCCTCTCGACAGGGGCCTACCAAGAGACCCAGTACTTC	CASSLSTGAYQETQYF
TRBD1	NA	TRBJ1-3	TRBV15	TGTGCCACCAGCAGAGGCACGGGCCGGGACAGGACCAACACCATATATTTT	CATSRGTGRDRTNTIYF
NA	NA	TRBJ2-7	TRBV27	TGTGCCAGCAGGCGACCGGCAGGTCCTTCCTACGAGCAGTACTTC	CASRRPAGPSYEQYF